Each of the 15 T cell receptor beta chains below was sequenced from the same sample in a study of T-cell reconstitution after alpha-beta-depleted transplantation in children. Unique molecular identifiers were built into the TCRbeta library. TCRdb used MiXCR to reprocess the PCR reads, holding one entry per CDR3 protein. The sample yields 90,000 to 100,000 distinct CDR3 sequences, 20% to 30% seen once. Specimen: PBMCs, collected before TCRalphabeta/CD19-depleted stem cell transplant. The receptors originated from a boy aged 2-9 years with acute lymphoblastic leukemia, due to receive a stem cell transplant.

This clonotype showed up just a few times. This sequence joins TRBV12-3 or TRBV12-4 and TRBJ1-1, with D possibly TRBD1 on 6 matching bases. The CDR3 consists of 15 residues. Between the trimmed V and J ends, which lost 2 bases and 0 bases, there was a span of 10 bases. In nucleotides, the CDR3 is TGTGCCAGCAGTTTATTAGGACAGATGAACACTGAAGCTTTCTTT. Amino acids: CASSLLGQMNTEAFF.

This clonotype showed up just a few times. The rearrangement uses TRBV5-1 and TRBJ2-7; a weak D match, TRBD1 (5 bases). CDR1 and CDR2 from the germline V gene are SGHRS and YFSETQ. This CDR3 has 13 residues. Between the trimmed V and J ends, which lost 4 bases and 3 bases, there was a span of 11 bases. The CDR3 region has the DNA TGCGCCAGCAGCACCCCAACAGGCTACGAGCAGTACTTC. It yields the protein CASSTPTGYEQYF.

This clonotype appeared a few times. DNA of the CDR3: TGCAGTGCTAGGGTTCCGGCTACCGGCTCCTACGAGCAGTACTTC. Translating gives CSARVPATGSYEQYF. The chain is built from TRBV20-1 and TRBJ2-7, with no clear D. Germline values: CDR1 DFQATT, CDR2 SNEGSKA (reference sequence). The CDR3 consists of 15 residues. The V end lost 3 bases, the J end lost 0 bases, and 15 bases lay between the germline ends.

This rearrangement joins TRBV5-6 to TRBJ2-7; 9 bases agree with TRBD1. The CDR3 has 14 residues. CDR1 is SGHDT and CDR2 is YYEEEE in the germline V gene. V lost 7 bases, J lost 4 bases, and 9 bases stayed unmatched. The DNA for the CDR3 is TGTGCCAGCGGTAGGTGGGACAGGGATTACGAGCAGTACTTC. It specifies CASGRWDRDYEQYF.

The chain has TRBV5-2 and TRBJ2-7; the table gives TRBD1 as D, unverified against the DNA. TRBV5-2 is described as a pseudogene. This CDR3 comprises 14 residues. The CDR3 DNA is TGTGCCAGCGGCCCCGGGACAGTCTACTACGAGCAGTACTTC. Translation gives CASGPGTVYYEQYF.

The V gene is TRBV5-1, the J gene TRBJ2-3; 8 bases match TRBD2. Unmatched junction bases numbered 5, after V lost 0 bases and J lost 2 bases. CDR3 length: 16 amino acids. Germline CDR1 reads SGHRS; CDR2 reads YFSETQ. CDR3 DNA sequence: TGCGCCAGCAGCTTGGCACTAGCGGAGATCACAGATACGCAGTATTTT. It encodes CASSLALAEITDTQYF.

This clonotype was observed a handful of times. The CDR3 nucleotides are TGTGCCAGCAGTGAAACTAACACCGGGGAGCTGTTTTTT. This sequence encodes CASSETNTGELFF. J is TRBJ2-2 and V is TRBV6-4; D remains unclear. V lost 3 bases and J 2 bases, leaving 4 bases between the germline ends. The CDR3 extends over 13 amino acids. Germline V gives CDR1 MRHNA, CDR2 SNTAGT.

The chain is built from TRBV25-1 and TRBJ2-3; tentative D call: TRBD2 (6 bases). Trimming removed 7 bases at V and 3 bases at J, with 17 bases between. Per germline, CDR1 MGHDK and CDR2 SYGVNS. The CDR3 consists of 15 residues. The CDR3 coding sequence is TGTGCCAGCACCCGAAGCGGAGGGGCGACAGATACGCAGTATTTT. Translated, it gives CASTRSGGATDTQYF. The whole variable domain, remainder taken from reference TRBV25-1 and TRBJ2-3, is EADIYQTPRYLVIGTGKKITLECSQTMGHDKMYWYQQDPGMELHLIHYSYGVNSTEKGDLSSESTVSRIRTEHFPLTLESARPSHTSQYLCASTRSGGATDTQYFGPGTRLTVL.

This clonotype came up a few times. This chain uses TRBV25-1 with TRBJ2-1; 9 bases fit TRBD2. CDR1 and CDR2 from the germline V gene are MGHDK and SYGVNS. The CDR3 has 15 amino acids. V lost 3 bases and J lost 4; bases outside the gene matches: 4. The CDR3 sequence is CASSDKREDYNEQFF. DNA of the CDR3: TGTGCCAGCAGTGATAAGCGGGAGGATTACAATGAGCAGTTCTTC.

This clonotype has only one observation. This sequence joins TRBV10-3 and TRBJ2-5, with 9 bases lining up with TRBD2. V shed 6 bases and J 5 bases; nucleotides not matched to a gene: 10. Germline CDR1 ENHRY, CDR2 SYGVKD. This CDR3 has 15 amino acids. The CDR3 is CAIRETSGAFETQYF. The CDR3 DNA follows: TGTGCCATCAGGGAGACTAGCGGAGCTTTCGAGACCCAGTACTTC.

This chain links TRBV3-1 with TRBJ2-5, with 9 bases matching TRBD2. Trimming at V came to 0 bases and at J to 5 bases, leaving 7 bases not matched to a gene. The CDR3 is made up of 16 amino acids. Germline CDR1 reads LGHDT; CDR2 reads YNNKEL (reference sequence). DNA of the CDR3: TGTGCCAGCAGCCAAGATGCAAGCGGGAGGATGGAGACCCAGTACTTC. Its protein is CASSQDASGRMETQYF.

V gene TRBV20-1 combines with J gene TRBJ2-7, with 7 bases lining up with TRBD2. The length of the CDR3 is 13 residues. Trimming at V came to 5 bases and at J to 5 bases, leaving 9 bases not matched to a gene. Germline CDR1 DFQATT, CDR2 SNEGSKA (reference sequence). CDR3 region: CSAPIRGGNEQYF. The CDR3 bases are TGCAGTGCTCCCATCCGCGGGGGAAACGAGCAGTACTTC.

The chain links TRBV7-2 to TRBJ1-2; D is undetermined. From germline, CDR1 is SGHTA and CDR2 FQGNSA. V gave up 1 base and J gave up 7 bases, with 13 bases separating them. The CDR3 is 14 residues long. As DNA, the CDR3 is TGTGCCAGCAGCTTAGGGGTGCAAACGAGTGGCTACACCTTC. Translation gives CASSLGVQTSGYTF. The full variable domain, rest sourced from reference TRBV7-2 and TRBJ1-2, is GAGVSQSPSNKVTEKGKDVELRCDPISGHTALYWYRQSLGQGLEFLIYFQGNSAPDKSGLPSDRFSAERTGGSVSTLTIQRTQQEDSAVYLCASSLGVQTSGYTFGSGTRLTVV.

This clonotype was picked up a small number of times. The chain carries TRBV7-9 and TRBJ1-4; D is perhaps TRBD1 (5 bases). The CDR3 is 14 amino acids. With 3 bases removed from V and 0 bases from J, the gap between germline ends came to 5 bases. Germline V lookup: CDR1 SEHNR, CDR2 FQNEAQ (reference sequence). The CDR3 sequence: CASSLGATNEKLFF. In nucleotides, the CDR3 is TGTGCCAGCAGCTTGGGGGCAACTAATGAAAAACTGTTTTTT.

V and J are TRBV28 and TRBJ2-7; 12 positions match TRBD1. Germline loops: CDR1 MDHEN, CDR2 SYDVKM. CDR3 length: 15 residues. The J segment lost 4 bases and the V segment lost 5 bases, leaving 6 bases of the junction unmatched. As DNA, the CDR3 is TGTGCCAGCAGTGGCCGGGACAGGGGGCTTTACGAGCAGTACTTC. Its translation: CASSGRDRGLYEQYF. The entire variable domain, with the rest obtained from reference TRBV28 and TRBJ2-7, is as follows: DVKVTQSSRYLVKRTGEKVFLECVQDMDHENMFWYRQDPGLGLRLIYFSYDVKMKEKGDIPEGYSVSREKKERFSLILESASTNQTSMYLCASSGRDRGLYEQYFGPGTRLTVT.